The 25 T cell receptor beta chains listed next were all sequenced from one sample in a study of blood T cell repertoires in COVID-19 (dated by TCRdb to the early 2020s). Library generation was performed with the immunoSEQ multiplex PCR assay. In TCRdb, the immuneACCESS table is reduced to in-frame sequences with V and J assigned. These tables do not hold every clone; where another copy was compared, an unresolved V gene accounts for under half, and the others remain unexplained. The sample table holds under 100,000 clones, of which around 85% were seen once. The biggest ten clones account for 15% to 20% of the sample. The specimen was peripheral blood. Receptors originate from a man at least 80 years old with active or convalescent COVID-19.

This clone occurred a few times. The CDR3, as DNA: TGTGCCAGCAGCTCCCGGGAGACCCAAGAGACCCAGTACTTC. Amino acids: CASSSRETQETQYF. The gene calls are TRBV7-8 and TRBJ2-5; weak D call: TRBD2 (6 bases). The CDR3 has 14 residues. Trimming shortened V by 4 bases and J by 1 base, and 10 bases separated the two germline ends. Germline loops: CDR1 SGHVS, CDR2 FQNEAQ.

V is TRBV30 and J is TRBJ2-6; 7 bases are shared with TRBD2. CDR3 length: 16 residues. With 1 base clipped from V and 0 bases from J, the junction kept 3 bases outside the gene matches. CDR1 and CDR2 (germline): GTSNPN, SVGIG (reference sequence). The CDR3 DNA follows: TGTGCCTGGAGTGCGGGGGGAAGCTCTGGGGCCAACGTCCTGACTTTC. It codes for CAWSAGGSSGANVLTF. Full variable domain (outside the CDR3, taken from reference TRBV30 and TRBJ2-6): SQTIHQWPATLVQPVGSPLSLECTVEGTSNPNLYWYRQAAGRGLQLLFYSVGIGQISSEVPQNLSASRPQDRQFILSSKKLLLSDSGFYLCAWSAGGSSGANVLTFGAGSRLTVL.

The chain is built from TRBV28 and TRBJ1-1, with D maybe TRBD1 (6 bases). Trimming removed 3 bases at V and 1 base at J, with 12 bases between. CDR1 is MDHEN, CDR2 SYDVKM, per germline. The CDR3 consists of 15 residues. In DNA form, the CDR3 reads TGTGCCAGCAGTTTCTCGGCGACAGGGAACACTGAAGCTTTCTTT. Its protein product is CASSFSATGNTEAFF.

The chain links TRBV24-1 to TRBJ2-3; a weak D match, TRBD2 (5 bases). Germline lookup yields CDR1 KGHDR and CDR2 SFDVKD. CDR3 length: 16 amino acids. Trimming removed 2 bases at V and 3 bases at J, with 14 bases between. The DNA for the CDR3 is TGTGCCACCAGTGATTGGCTGGGAGACGGGACAGATACGCAGTATTTT. It specifies CATSDWLGDGTDTQYF.

The chain joins TRBV10-1 to TRBJ1-2; D perhaps matches TRBD1 (5 bases). CDR1 and CDR2 (germline): WNHNN, SYGVQD (reference sequence). This CDR3 is built from 15 residues. V lost 4 bases and J lost 4, with 16 bases in between. The CDR3 here is CASSAADTDPYGYTF. The CDR3 DNA is TGCGCCAGCAGTGCCGCGGACACGGACCCCTATGGCTACACCTTC.

This clone was found once. The chain combines TRBV6-1 with TRBJ1-6; TRBD1 might be the D (5 bases). CDR3 length: 15 amino acids. V lost 7 bases, J lost 6 bases, and 16 bases lay in between. Germline-derived CDR1 and CDR2 are MNHNS and SASEGT. The DNA for the CDR3 is TGTGCCAGCAACCCAAACAGCCAGGGTAATTCACCCCTCCACTTT. This translates into CASNPNSQGNSPLHF.

The chain has TRBV10-1 and TRBJ1-2, with a tentative D call TRBD1 (5 bases). Trimming took off 3 bases at V and 8 bases at J, with 13 bases between the two ends. The CDR3 covers 13 residues. CDR1 and CDR2 (germline): WNHNN, SYGVQD (reference sequence). The CDR3 nucleotides read TGCGCCAGCAGTGAATGGACAAATGGCGGCTACACCTTC. It codes for CASSEWTNGGYTF.

This clone was counted between two and nine times. The genes are TRBV5-4 and TRBJ1-1, with D uncertain. The CDR3 extends over 14 amino acids. The V end was cut by 0 bases, the J end by 1 base, with 7 bases between. Germline CDR1 is SGHNT and CDR2 is YYREEE (reference sequence). In DNA, the CDR3 is TGTGCCAGCAGCTTGGGACATCAGAACACTGAAGCTTTCTTT. It specifies CASSLGHQNTEAFF.

The chain has TRBV24-1 and TRBJ1-1, with D perhaps TRBD1 (6 bases). The CDR3 runs to 13 residues. CDR1 is KGHDR, CDR2 SFDVKD, per germline. Trimming removed 9 bases from V and 4 bases from J, with 14 bases in between. CDR3 DNA: TGTGCCACCTCGACCACAGGGAGCACTGAAGCTTTCTTT. It specifies CATSTTGSTEAFF.

The rearrangement links TRBV27 to TRBJ1-6; the D is unclear. The CDR3 length is 16 residues. Trimming took 2 bases from V and 8 from J, leaving 16 bases between them. CDR1 is MNHEY and CDR2 is SMNVEV in the germline V gene (reference sequence). For the CDR3, the DNA is TGTGCCAGCAGTTTAGAAGGGCCGGGCGGGTATTCACCCCTCCACTTT. Translated, it gives CASSLEGPGGYSPLHF.

Details on this clone: At the DNA level, this CDR3 is encoded by other sequences in the same sample as well. This chain uses TRBV7-9 with TRBJ1-1, with D unresolved. Germline V gene data show CDR1 as SEHNR and CDR2 as FQNEAQ (reference sequence). Trimming took off 3 bases at V and 1 base at J, with 6 bases between the two ends. CDR3 length equals 13 residues. Written as DNA, the CDR3 is TGTGCCAGCAGCTTGCAGGAGAACACTGAAGCTTTCTTT. Residues: CASSLQENTEAFF.

This clone came up once. Other DNA sequences from this sample encode an identical CDR3 as well. This chain connects TRBV18 to TRBJ1-2, with D possibly TRBD1 on 6 matching bases. Trimming took off 1 base at V and 2 bases at J, with 8 bases between the two ends. Germline loops: CDR1 KGHSH, CDR2 LQKENI. CDR3 length equals 14 residues. The CDR3 here is CASSPLDSNYGYTF. In nucleotides, the CDR3 is TGTGCCAGCTCACCACTGGACAGCAACTATGGCTACACCTTC.

V usage is TRBV11-1 and J usage is TRBJ1-2; 9 bases are shared with TRBD1. CDR1 and CDR2 (germline): SGHAT, FQDESV (reference sequence). The CDR3 sequence is 15 residues long. V was clipped by 5 bases and J by 4 bases; unmatched bases: 8. CDR3 loop: CASSPTGTGIYGYTF. In DNA, the CDR3 is TGTGCCAGCAGCCCGACCGGGACAGGGATCTATGGCTACACCTTC.

This clone was recorded only once. V usage is TRBV10-3 and J usage is TRBJ2-7; no clear D gene. The germline V gene has CDR1 ENHRY and CDR2 SYGVKD. CDR3 length equals 14 residues. Trimming removed 7 bases from V and 0 bases from J, with 13 bases in between. Written as DNA, the CDR3 is TGTGCCATCACCCCGGGTCCCCCCTCCTACGAGCAGTACGTC. It is translated as CAITPGPPSYEQYV.

The chain uses TRBV5-6 and TRBJ2-5; 10 bases map to TRBD1. Germline V lookup: CDR1 SGHDT, CDR2 YYEEEE. Trimming cost V 1 base and J 13 bases; bases outside gene matches: 13. This CDR3 has 15 residues. CDR3 DNA: TGTGCCAGCAGCTTGTTCCGGGACAGGGGCGCATTTCCGTACTTC. Translation: CASSLFRDRGAFPYF.

This sequence joins TRBV6-1 and TRBJ2-3; D not resolved. CDR1 is MNHNS, CDR2 SASEGT, per germline. This CDR3 spans 16 amino acids. V was pared by 2 bases and J by 0 bases, with 12 bases between. As DNA, the CDR3 is TGTGCCAGCAGTGAACCCATCACCACTAGCACAGATACGCAGTATTTT. Translated: CASSEPITTSTDTQYF.

The rearrangement joins TRBV7-7 to TRBJ2-1; TRBD2 agrees at 12 bases. V trimming: 5 bases; J trimming: 6 bases; junction bases outside the gene matches: 5. Germline CDR1 reads SSHAT; CDR2 reads FNYEAQ (reference sequence). This CDR3 is 15 amino acids long. For the CDR3, the DNA is TGTGCCAGCAGCATCGGGACTAGCGGGCTCAATGAGCAGTTCTTC. Its translation: CASSIGTSGLNEQFF.

The rearrangement uses TRBV24-1 and TRBJ2-1; the D gene is possibly TRBD1 (5 bases). V shed 3 bases and J shed 4 bases, with 6 bases lying between them. This CDR3 is built from 13 residues. The germline V gene encodes CDR1 KGHDR and CDR2 SFDVKD. The CDR3 sequence: CATSDKGYNEQFF. The CDR3 DNA follows: TGTGCCACCAGTGATAAGGGGTACAATGAGCAGTTCTTC.

This sequence joins TRBV7-3 and TRBJ2-1, with a weak D call TRBD2 (7 bases). Germline V lookup: CDR1 SGHTA, CDR2 FQGTGA. Trimming removed 5 bases at V and 3 bases at J, with 11 bases between. CDR3 length: 14 residues. CDR3 loop: CASSGRGFYNEQFF. CDR3 nucleotide sequence: TGTGCCAGCAGCGGGAGGGGGTTCTACAATGAGCAGTTCTTC.

This chain joins TRBV29-1 and TRBJ2-1, with 7 bases lining up with TRBD2. This CDR3 spans 13 amino acids. After removal of 4 bases from V and 5 bases from J, the junction contained 5 bases not matched to a gene. Germline CDR1 and CDR2: SQVTM and ANQGSEA. This chain's CDR3 is CSVASGGNNEQFF. CDR3 in DNA: TGCAGCGTTGCGTCGGGGGGAAACAATGAGCAGTTCTTC.

The chain uses TRBV6-5 and TRBJ1-3; TRBD1 matches 7 bases. Germline V gene data show CDR1 as MNHEY and CDR2 as SVGAGI. V shed 10 bases, J shed 4 bases, and the junction held 7 bases outside the gene matches. This CDR3 is built from 13 residues. CDR3 bases: TGTGCCATAGTCGGACAGGTGGGAAACACCATATATTTT. This sequence encodes CAIVGQVGNTIYF.

The chain joins TRBV19 to TRBJ2-3; 7 positions agree with TRBD2. Germline loops: CDR1 LNHDA, CDR2 SQIVND (reference sequence). This CDR3 spans 17 amino acids. V lost 10 bases, J lost 6 bases, and 22 bases stayed unmatched. The DNA for the CDR3 is TGTGCCACCAACCGGGGGGTCGGCCCCCAGAATGCGGATACGCAGTATTTT. Translating gives CATNRGVGPQNADTQYF.

The CDR3 nucleotides are TGCAGCGTTAAGGACTTCTATAATTCACCCCTCCACTTT. Protein: CSVKDFYNSPLHF. The V call is TRBV29-1, the J call TRBJ1-6, with no clear D. Germline loops: CDR1 SQVTM, CDR2 ANQGSEA. This CDR3 region has 13 residues. V dropped 5 bases and J dropped 3 bases, with 8 bases sitting between them.

The chain links TRBV20-1 to TRBJ1-2; 8 bases are a match to TRBD1. In germline, CDR1 is DFQATT, CDR2 SNEGSKA (reference sequence). The V gene end was trimmed by 3 bases and the J gene end by 8 bases; junction bases not matched to a gene: 11. This CDR3 region has 14 residues. The CDR3 sequence is CSASRDRLPWGYTF. The CDR3 nucleotides are TGCAGTGCTAGTAGGGACAGGCTCCCCTGGGGCTACACCTTC.

Written as DNA, the CDR3 is TGTGCCAGCTCACCACAAGTCGGGATTTACAATGAGCAGTTCTTC. Residues: CASSPQVGIYNEQFF. J is TRBJ2-1 and V is TRBV18; possible D gene TRBD2, 5 bases. This CDR3 is 15 amino acids long. Germline values: CDR1 KGHSH, CDR2 LQKENI. V dropped 1 base and J dropped 4 bases, with 11 bases sitting between them.